The present TCR beta chain was sequenced within a study of T cells in Graves' hyperthyroidism and ophthalmopathy. Amplified regions were TCR beta CDR3 sequences from RNA transcripts. With the HTBI primer set, the TCR CDR3 went through a first round of RT-PCR. Via MiXCR, TCRdb re-called the multiplex PCR reads, giving one row per CDR3 protein. Among hundreds of thousands of distinct CDR3 sequences listed, approximately 40% were seen once. Of note for this clonotype: At one end the junction does not follow the germline gene, possibly because of a read error.

CDR1 is MDHEN and CDR2 is SYDVKM in the germline V gene. The CDR3 totals 15 residues. The clonotype comes from a man aged 18 to 30 with Graves' hyperthyroidism. This sequence joins TRBV28 and TRBJ1-5, with a tentative D call TRBD1 (6 bases). The specimen was blood. Here the CDR3 reads CANSSAQGSNQPQHF. CDR3 nucleotides: TGTGCCAACAGTTCCGCACAGGGAAGTAATCAGCCCCAGCATTTT.